The 10 T cell receptor beta chains presented below share a single source sample, sequenced in a study of blood T cells in healthy people across ages. The authors ran a second PCR of about 6 to 12 cycles using a sample-barcoded 5' primer and a J-beta primer mix. TCRdb re-called the 5' RACE reads with MiXCR, one entry per CDR3 protein. The sample holds approximately 800,000 distinct CDR3 sequences, around 62% seen once. The sequenced material came from blood. These receptors all come from a man aged 30 to 39 in good health.

Only a few counts were recorded for this clonotype. The rearrangement joins TRBV20-1 to TRBJ1-2; the D is unclear. V was pared by 0 bases and J by 8 bases, with 7 bases between. The CDR3 has 11 residues. The V gene's germline CDR1 is DFQATT and CDR2 SNEGSKA (reference sequence). In nucleotides, the CDR3 is TGCAGTGCTAGAGAATACGCCGGCTACACCTTC. Translation gives CSAREYAGYTF.

The rearrangement links TRBV12-3 or TRBV12-4 to TRBJ1-6, with 8 bases identical to TRBD1. Trimming took 7 bases from V and 1 from J; bases not matched to a gene: 6. This CDR3 contains 16 residues. The CDR3 loop is CASTFDRGSYNSPLHF. The CDR3 DNA follows: TGTGCCAGCACCTTCGACAGGGGATCCTATAATTCACCCCTCCACTTT.

The chain uses TRBV3-1 and TRBJ2-1, with 8 bases matching TRBD2. The CDR3 consists of 16 residues. In germline, CDR1 is LGHDT, CDR2 YNNKEL (reference sequence). The J segment lost 9 bases and the V segment lost 0 bases, leaving 10 bases of the junction unmatched. CDR3 region: CASSQESAGGQSEQFF. The CDR3 DNA follows: TGTGCCAGCAGCCAAGAAAGCGCGGGGGGTCAGAGTGAGCAGTTCTTC.

The chain links TRBV29-1 to TRBJ2-7; D is perhaps TRBD1 (6 bases). Between the trimmed V and J ends, which lost 7 bases and 2 bases, there was a span of 15 bases. The length of the CDR3 is 13 residues. CDR1 and CDR2 (germline): SQVTM, ANQGSEA. CDR3 amino acids: CSALQGSPYEQYF. CDR3 in DNA: TGCAGCGCGCTACAGGGTTCCCCCTACGAGCAGTACTTC.

The V gene is TRBV20-1, the J gene TRBJ2-1, with 10 bases identical to TRBD2. The V gene end was trimmed by 0 bases and the J gene end by 3 bases; junction bases not matched to a gene: 11. In germline, CDR1 is DFQATT, CDR2 SNEGSKA (reference sequence). This CDR3 has 18 amino acids. This CDR3 is CSARDRYGSGGFYNEQFF. The CDR3 DNA reads TGCAGTGCTAGAGATCGGTACGGTAGCGGGGGGTTCTACAATGAGCAGTTCTTC.

The chain joins TRBV4-3 to TRBJ2-7; 8 bases align to TRBD2. The CDR3 is made up of 17 amino acids. Germline V lookup: CDR1 LGHNA, CDR2 YSLEER. Losses at the gene ends were 1 base for V and 2 bases for J; bases not matched to a gene: 10. The CDR3 loop reads CASSQAPLPGLAYEQYF. DNA of the CDR3: TGCGCCAGCAGCCAAGCGCCCCTCCCGGGACTAGCCTACGAGCAGTACTTC.

Details on this clonotype: Compared with germline, one end of the junction differs, possibly owing to a read error. The chain carries TRBV6-2 or TRBV6-3 and TRBJ2-6, with D possibly TRBD1 on 5 matching bases. In germline, CDR1 is MNHEY, CDR2 SVGEGT. The CDR3 runs 13 residues. The CDR3 bases are TGTGCCACCGAGGTCTCTGGGGCCAACATCCTGACTTTC. Protein: CATEVSGANILTF.

A few counts support this clonotype. The chain links TRBV20-1 to TRBJ2-3; no definite D call. This CDR3 is built from 14 residues. Trimming removed 0 bases at V and 6 bases at J, with 13 bases between. Looked up from germline, CDR1 is DFQATT and CDR2 is SNEGSKA (reference sequence). CDR3 region: CSARDLPGLDTQYF. The CDR3 DNA is TGCAGTGCTAGAGATCTACCAGGTTTGGATACGCAGTATTTT.

This clonotype was detected ten times or more. The chain carries TRBV7-2 and TRBJ1-4, with TRBD1 matching 8 bases. Looked up from germline, CDR1 is SGHTA and CDR2 is FQGNSA. The junction had 11 bases not matched to a gene; V was cut back by 4 bases and J by 7 bases. This CDR3 is built from 16 residues. CDR3 in amino acids: CASSSSRDRPGEKLFF. CDR3 in DNA: TGTGCCAGCAGCTCGTCCCGGGACAGGCCAGGTGAAAAACTGTTTTTT.

The rearrangement uses TRBV7-2 and TRBJ1-4; D gene ambiguous. The CDR3 contains 15 residues. Germline CDR1 SGHTA, CDR2 FQGNSA. Deletions cut 0 bases from V and 5 bases from J, with 10 bases between. The CDR3 loop reads CASSLATAINEKLFF. Written as DNA, the CDR3 is TGTGCCAGCAGCTTAGCAACAGCTATAAATGAAAAACTGTTTTTT.